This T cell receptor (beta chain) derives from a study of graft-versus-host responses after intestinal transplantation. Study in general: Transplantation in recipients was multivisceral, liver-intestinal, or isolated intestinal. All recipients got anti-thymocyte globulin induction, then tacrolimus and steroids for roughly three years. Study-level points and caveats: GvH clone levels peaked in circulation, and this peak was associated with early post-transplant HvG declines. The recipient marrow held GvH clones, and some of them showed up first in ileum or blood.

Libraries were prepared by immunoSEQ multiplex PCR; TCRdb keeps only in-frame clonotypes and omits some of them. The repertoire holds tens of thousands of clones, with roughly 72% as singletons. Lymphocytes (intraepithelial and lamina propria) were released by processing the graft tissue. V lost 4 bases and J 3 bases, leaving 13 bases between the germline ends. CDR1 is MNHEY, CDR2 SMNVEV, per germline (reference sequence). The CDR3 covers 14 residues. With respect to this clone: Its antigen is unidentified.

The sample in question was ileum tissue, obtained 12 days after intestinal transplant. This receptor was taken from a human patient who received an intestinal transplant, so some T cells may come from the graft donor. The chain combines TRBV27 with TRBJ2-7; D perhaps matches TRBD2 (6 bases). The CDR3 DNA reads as TGTGCCAGCAGTTGGAGGGGACCACACTACGAGCAGTACTTC. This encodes CASSWRGPHYEQYF.